This T cell receptor beta chain appears in the sequencing data of a study of blood T cell repertoires in COVID-19. Study-level information: Some COVID-19 samples were acute and others convalescent; all came from the United States, Italy and Spain.

Germline lookup yields CDR1 SEHNR and CDR2 FQNEAQ (reference sequence). The V end lost 2 bases, the J end lost 3 bases, and 10 bases lay between the germline ends. The CDR3 spans 15 residues. In the authors' methods: Amplification of reference gene primers was used by the study to estimate nucleated cell counts. Assay: immunoSEQ multiplex PCR; the TCRdb copy retains only in-frame clones and omits some. The V and J calls and clone size are taken from that table; D and trimming were inferred from the DNA. The sample has 150,000 to 200,000 clones; approximately 84% are singletons. The chain has TRBV7-9 and TRBJ2-2; D is unclear. The clonotype comes from a man aged 50 to 60 who had recovered from COVID-19. The sequencing sample was made of PBMCs or T cells enriched from blood (not recorded which). The CDR3 DNA sequence: TGTGCCAGCAGCTTAATTCGTCCAGACACCGGGGAGCTGTTTTTT. This gives the protein CASSLIRPDTGELFF.